Following are 15 T cell receptor beta chains from one sample sequenced in a study of blood T cell repertoires in COVID-19 (dated by TCRdb to 2019 to 2021). Libraries were built with the immunoSEQ multiplex PCR assay. Not all clones reach the TCRdb copy of this immuneACCESS table, which keeps in-frame sequences only. Checked studies attribute under half of the gap to unresolved V genes and leave the rest unexplained. Here the sample has more than 70,000 clones; roughly 90% occur a single time. Around 3% of the sample comes from the top ten. Source material: peripheral blood. Every receptor here comes from a woman between 50 and 59 years old with active or convalescent COVID-19.

The chain uses TRBV15 and TRBJ2-2; a possible D gene is TRBD1 (5 bases). Germline lookup yields CDR1 LNHNV and CDR2 YYDKDF (reference sequence). Trimming stripped 3 bases from V and 5 bases from J, with 13 bases between. The CDR3 length is 15 residues. The CDR3 protein is CATSRDNLLTGELFF. The DNA for the CDR3 is TGTGCCACCAGCAGGGACAACTTGTTAACCGGGGAGCTGTTTTTT.

The J gene is TRBJ2-3, the V gene TRBV13; D not certain. Trimming took 7 bases from V and 0 from J, leaving 5 bases between them. Looked up from germline, CDR1 is PRHDT and CDR2 is FYEKMQ (reference sequence). The CDR3 is made up of 12 amino acids. The CDR3 DNA reads as TGTGCCAGCACCAAAAGCACAGATACGCAGTATTTT. As protein: CASTKSTDTQYF.

V gene TRBV12-3 or TRBV12-4 combines with J gene TRBJ2-7; perhaps TRBD1 as D (5 bases). CDR3 length: 13 residues. V shed 2 bases and J shed 3 bases, with 8 bases lying between them. In DNA form, the CDR3 reads TGTGCCAGCAGTTTAAGGGGCCTCTACGAGCAGTACTTC. This translates into CASSLRGLYEQYF.

This clone has just one count. The V and J genes are TRBV27 and TRBJ1-6; 11 nucleotides align to TRBD1. From germline, CDR1 is MNHEY and CDR2 SMNVEV (reference sequence). V was clipped by 6 bases and J by 5 bases; unmatched bases: 12. The CDR3 loop spans 18 amino acids. For the CDR3, the DNA is TGTGCCAGCAGCGGACCTAGGGGGACAGGGGGTAATAATTCACCCCTCCACTTT. It specifies CASSGPRGTGGNNSPLHF.

The rearrangement links TRBV5-6 to TRBJ2-2, with 10 bases identical to TRBD2. Germline assignment: CDR1 SGHDT and CDR2 YYEEEE. The V and J ends lost 0 bases and 5 bases, in that order; junction bases with no gene match: 7. The CDR3 is 17 amino acids. The CDR3 region is CASSLVDLAGVTGELFF. The CDR3 nucleotides are TGTGCCAGCAGCTTGGTTGATCTAGCGGGGGTAACCGGGGAGCTGTTTTTT.

This chain joins TRBV5-1 and TRBJ2-7, with D maybe TRBD1 (5 bases). V gave up 1 base and J gave up 6 bases, with 11 bases separating them. Per germline, CDR1 SGHRS and CDR2 YFSETQ. CDR3 length equals 13 residues. As DNA, the CDR3 is TGCGCCAGCAGCTTGACAGGTCGACGCGAGCAGTACTTC. It is translated as CASSLTGRREQYF.

For this clone: At one end, the junction sequence differs from germline, possibly due to a read error. J is TRBJ2-7 and V is TRBV7-7, with 8 bases aligning to TRBD1. Germline V gene data show CDR1 as SSHAT and CDR2 as FNYEAQ (reference sequence). CDR3 length equals 13 residues. CDR3 amino acids: CASSFSTGGEQYF. The DNA of the CDR3 is TGTGCTAGCAGCTTCTCAACAGGGGGCGAGCAGTACTTC.

V gene TRBV5-8 combines with J gene TRBJ1-5; 9 nucleotides agree with TRBD1. The CDR3 runs 14 residues. CDR1 is SGHTS and CDR2 is YDEGEE in the germline V gene. Germline trimming cut 4 bases from V and 5 bases from J; bases unmatched to any gene: 4. CDR3 bases: TGTGCCAGCAGCGTGGACAGGGGATATCAGCCCCAGCATTTT. Translation: CASSVDRGYQPQHF.

This chain connects TRBV9 to TRBJ1-1; 9 nucleotides align to TRBD1. Per germline, CDR1 SGDLS and CDR2 YYNGEE. This CDR3 has 13 residues. J gave up 10 bases and V 4 bases, and 8 bases lay outside the gene matches. The CDR3 DNA reads as TGTGCCAGCAGCACCGGACAGGGGCCCGGAGCTTTCTTT. Translated, it gives CASSTGQGPGAFF. The full variable domain, with the rest looked up from reference TRBV9 and TRBJ1-1, is DSGVTQTPKHLITATGQRVTLRCSPRSGDLSVYWYQQSLDQGLQFLIQYYNGEERAKGNILERFSAQQFPDLHSELNLSSLELGDSALYFCASSTGQGPGAFFGQGTRLTVV.

The sample holds a few counts of this clone. CDR3 sequence (DNA): TGTGCCAGCTCACAGGACATAACGAACACTGAAGCTTTCTTT. Translated: CASSQDITNTEAFF. The rearrangement uses TRBV18 and TRBJ1-1, with D maybe TRBD1 (5 bases). The V gene lost 4 bases and the J gene lost 1 base, with 10 bases spanning the gap. The length of the CDR3 is 14 residues. Germline V CDR1 and CDR2: KGHSH, LQKENI.

V and J are TRBV5-1 and TRBJ2-2, with a tentative D call TRBD1 (5 bases). Per the germline V gene, CDR1 is SGHRS and CDR2 is YFSETQ. The CDR3 length is 15 residues. Trimming removed 4 bases at V and 0 bases at J, with 10 bases between. The CDR3 protein is CASSPRQTNTGELFF. CDR3 sequence (DNA): TGCGCCAGCAGCCCCCGACAGACGAACACCGGGGAGCTGTTTTTT.

V gene TRBV19 combines with J gene TRBJ1-4; no definite D call. CDR3 length equals 14 residues. Germline loops: CDR1 LNHDA, CDR2 SQIVND (reference sequence). Trimming pared 6 bases from V and 5 bases from J, leaving 13 bases between. The CDR3: CASRVQWRNEKLFF. DNA of the CDR3: TGTGCCAGTAGGGTTCAGTGGAGGAATGAAAAACTGTTTTTT. The complete variable domain, with remaining parts taken from reference TRBV19 and TRBJ1-4, reads DGGITQSPKYLFRKEGQNVTLSCEQNLNHDAMYWYRQDPGQGLRLIYYSQIVNDFQKGDIAEGYSVSREKKESFPLTVTSAQKNPTAFYLCASRVQWRNEKLFFGSGTQLSVL.

This clone was found once. The chain links TRBV2 to TRBJ2-7, with 9 bases aligning to TRBD2. Germline loops: CDR1 SNHLY, CDR2 FYNNEI. Germline trimming cut 6 bases from V and 0 bases from J; bases unmatched to any gene: 15. This CDR3 spans 18 amino acids. Here the CDR3 DNA reads TGTGCCAGCAGCCGACGGCTAGCGGGAACGATTCTCTCCTACGAGCAGTACTTC. Its protein product is CASSRRLAGTILSYEQYF.

This clone was picked up one time. Compared with germline, one end of the junction differs, possibly owing to a read error. V and J are TRBV7-3 and TRBJ1-1, with unresolved D. This CDR3 is built from 13 residues. Germline V gene data show CDR1 as SGHTA and CDR2 as FQGTGA. The CDR3 bases are TGTGCCAGCAGATTAACAATAAACACTGAAGCTTTCTTT. It encodes CASRLTINTEAFF.

CDR3 nucleotides: TGTGCCAGCAGCACGGACAGTCCCTCACCCCTCCACTTT. Protein: CASSTDSPSPLHF. The V call is TRBV7-2, the J call TRBJ1-6; D might be TRBD1 (6 bases). Between the trimmed V and J ends, which lost 5 bases and 10 bases, there was a span of 12 bases. The V gene's germline CDR1 is SGHTA and CDR2 FQGNSA. The CDR3 loop spans 13 amino acids.